What follows describes a single T cell receptor beta chain. Original data processing: The authors estimated nucleated cell counts from reference gene primer amplification. Sequencing was performed with immunoSEQ multiplex PCR; in TCRdb, only in-frame clones are kept and a portion is missing. V and J calls and clone size are copied from that table; D and trimming were computed from the DNA. The data contain roughly 300,000 clones, 89% of them seen just once; the ten biggest clones take up around 6%. The source of the sample is a study of blood T cell repertoires in COVID-19. Germline V CDR1 and CDR2: WSHSY, SAAADI. This CDR3 has 13 amino acids. J was trimmed by 4 bases and V by 7 bases; bases with no gene match: 6.

This clonotype was sampled from a man aged 18-30 years who had recovered from COVID-19. Sequenced material: peripheral blood. The chain joins TRBV10-2 to TRBJ2-7; 8 bases line up with TRBD1. CDR3 loop: CASTPGGGYEQYF. The CDR3, as DNA: TGCGCCAGCACTCCAGGGGGCGGGTACGAGCAGTACTTC.